Listed here are 23 T cell receptor beta chains from one sample, sequenced in a study of Graves' ophthalmopathy and Graves' hyperthyroidism. Amplified TCR beta CDR3 regions were obtained using RNA transcripts as template. Second-round multiplex PCR came after a first-round RT-PCR that employed HTBI primers. MiXCR, applied by TCRdb to the multiplex PCR reads, yields one record per CDR3 protein. Among about 400,000 distinct CDR3 sequences listed, about 18% were seen once. The sample comprised peripheral blood. The receptor set was obtained from a woman between 18 and 29 years old with Graves' ophthalmopathy.

This clonotype was detected ten times or more. The chain couples TRBV6-1 to TRBJ2-5, with 8 bases identical to TRBD2. Germline V gene sequence: CDR1 MNHNS, CDR2 SASEGT. The junction had 16 bases not matched to a gene; V was cut back by 8 bases and J by 5 bases. CDR3 length: 16 residues. The CDR3 region has the DNA TGTGCCAGCCGCCAATCCCCGGGACTAGGATGGGAGACCCAGTACTTC. The encoded protein is CASRQSPGLGWETQYF.

In its sample, this clonotype was seen many times. V and J are TRBV11-1 and TRBJ2-2; 7 nucleotides match TRBD2. The germline V gene encodes CDR1 SGHAT and CDR2 FQDESV (reference sequence). V gave up 6 bases and J gave up 5 bases; unmatched junction bases: 12. The length of the CDR3 is 16 residues. The CDR3 DNA reads as TGTGCCAGCAGGAACCGGGGGGATAGCGGTACCGGGGAGCTGTTTTTT. Its protein product is CASRNRGDSGTGELFF. Variable domain in full (rest from reference TRBV11-1 and TRBJ2-2): EAEVAQSPRYKITEKSQAVAFWCDPISGHATLYWYRQILGQGPELLVQFQDESVVDDSQLPKDRFSAERLKGVDSTLKIQPAELGDSAMYLCASRNRGDSGTGELFFGEGSRLTVL.

This clonotype occurred many times. The chain carries TRBV7-2 and TRBJ2-7; tentative D call: TRBD2 (7 bases). The germline V gene encodes CDR1 SGHTA and CDR2 FQGNSA. V gave up 5 bases and J gave up 4 bases, with 18 bases separating them. The CDR3 runs 15 residues. CDR3 in amino acids: CASSPRGGSGYEQYF. The CDR3 nucleotides read TGTGCCAGCAGCCCTAGGGGGGGCTCCGGGTACGAGCAGTACTTC. The full variable domain, rest sourced from reference TRBV7-2 and TRBJ2-7, is GAGVSQSPSNKVTEKGKDVELRCDPISGHTALYWYRQSLGQGLEFLIYFQGNSAPDKSGLPSDRFSAERTGGSVSTLTIQRTQQEDSAVYLCASSPRGGSGYEQYFGPGTRLTVT.

The chain combines TRBV12-3 or TRBV12-4 with TRBJ1-2; the match to TRBD1 covers 9 bases. The trim removed 6 bases at V and 4 bases at J, leaving 9 bases unmatched. The length of the CDR3 is 15 residues. Here the CDR3 reads CASRSRDRDGYGYTF. In DNA form, the CDR3 reads TGTGCCAGCAGATCCCGGGACAGGGACGGCTATGGCTACACCTTC.

The sample holds many counts of this clonotype. The DNA for the CDR3 is TGTGCCTGGAGTGTGGGCCCCCTCCGGACAGCTTCACCCCTCCACTTT. Its translation: CAWSVGPLRTASPLHF. This rearrangement joins TRBV30 to TRBJ1-6; D is possibly TRBD1 (6 bases). Between the trimmed V and J ends, which lost 0 bases and 9 bases, there was a span of 18 bases. CDR1 and CDR2 (germline): GTSNPN, SVGIG (reference sequence). The CDR3 spans 16 residues.

The chain carries TRBV11-2 and TRBJ2-1, with TRBD1 as a possible D gene (5 bases). The germline V gene encodes CDR1 SGHAT and CDR2 FQNNGV. The CDR3 extends over 15 amino acids. Trimming removed 0 bases from V and 7 bases from J, with 13 bases in between. The CDR3 sequence: CASSLDPVGVNEQFF. The DNA for the CDR3 is TGTGCCAGCAGCTTAGATCCGGTAGGGGTAAATGAGCAGTTCTTC.

V and J are TRBV12-3 or TRBV12-4 and TRBJ1-2, with 10 bases identical to TRBD1. With V trimmed by 6 bases and J by 8 bases, 9 bases remained unmatched. The CDR3 length is 14 residues. The CDR3 region has the DNA TGTGCCAGCAGGTATACCGGGACAGGGGAAGGCTACACCTTC. Translation gives CASRYTGTGEGYTF.

This clonotype came up many times. This chain uses TRBV20-1 with TRBJ1-5, with D tentatively TRBD1 (5 bases). Germline V gene data show CDR1 as DFQATT and CDR2 as SNEGSKA (reference sequence). There are 14 residues in the CDR3. Deletions cut 5 bases from V and 3 bases from J, with 14 bases between. CDR3 nucleotides: TGCAGTGCTCCAGACAGTAGACACAATCAGCCCCAGCATTTT. Amino acids: CSAPDSRHNQPQHF.

This clonotype has more than one count but fewer than ten. For the CDR3, the DNA is TGTGCCAGCGAGGGACAGGGGCCCGGGGAGCTGTTTTTT. It yields the protein CASEGQGPGELFF. The V and J genes are TRBV6-1 and TRBJ2-2, with 10 bases fitting TRBD1. The germline V gene has CDR1 MNHNS and CDR2 SASEGT. The CDR3 consists of 13 residues. Trimming took 8 bases from V and 6 from J; bases not matched to a gene: 3.

This clonotype was picked up many times. The chain recombines TRBV12-3 or TRBV12-4 with TRBJ1-1; perhaps TRBD1 as D (5 bases). Trimming shortened V by 10 bases and J by 5 bases, and 23 bases separated the two germline ends. The CDR3 has 15 residues. The CDR3 region has the DNA TGTGCCAACAGCCCAGTCCAGGGAGGTAGGACTGAAGCTTTCTTT. This gives the protein CANSPVQGGRTEAFF.

This clonotype was observed at least ten times. This sequence joins TRBV20-1 and TRBJ1-2, with a possible D match to TRBD1 (6 bases). The CDR3 extends over 13 amino acids. V was trimmed by 6 bases and J by 3 bases, leaving 14 bases between them. The germline V gene has CDR1 DFQATT and CDR2 SNEGSKA (reference sequence). Written as DNA, the CDR3 is TGCAGTGCCATTAACAGGGTAGACTATGGCTACACCTTC. Translated: CSAINRVDYGYTF.

In this sample, this clonotype turned up many times. V is TRBV28 and J is TRBJ1-5; D is unresolved. The CDR3 has 14 residues. V was shortened by 3 bases and J by 7 bases, with 13 bases between the two germline ends. Per germline, CDR1 MDHEN and CDR2 SYDVKM. The CDR3 here is CASSFGEGRQPQHF. CDR3 sequence (DNA): TGTGCCAGCAGTTTCGGGGAGGGAAGGCAGCCCCAGCATTTT.

This clonotype has at least ten counts. The chain recombines TRBV12-3 or TRBV12-4 with TRBJ2-7; D perhaps matches TRBD2 (5 bases). This CDR3 has 14 amino acids. Trimming removed 5 bases at V and 5 bases at J, with 16 bases between. CDR3 amino acids: CASSQIARRNEQYF. For the CDR3, the DNA is TGTGCCAGCAGTCAAATAGCGCGGAGGAACGAGCAGTACTTC.

This clonotype was recorded at least ten times. DNA of the CDR3: TGTGCCAGCAGCCATGTCCGAGACCTCTATTCACCCCTCCACTTT. It codes for CASSHVRDLYSPLHF. The V call is TRBV14, the J call TRBJ1-6; D remains ambiguous. V lost 3 bases and J 8 bases, leaving 14 bases between the germline ends. CDR3 length: 15 amino acids. CDR1 and CDR2 (germline): SGHDN, FVKESK.

This clonotype was recorded many times. The CDR3 DNA reads as TGCAGCGTTGAAGATGGAGGAAGAAGCCAAGAGACCCAGTACTTC. This gives the protein CSVEDGGRSQETQYF. This chain connects TRBV29-1 to TRBJ2-5; D perhaps matches TRBD2 (5 bases). The CDR3 has 15 residues. Trimming took off 0 bases at V and 1 base at J, with 12 bases between the two ends. Germline CDR1 SQVTM, CDR2 ANQGSEA.

This clonotype was seen many times. The rearrangement links TRBV27 to TRBJ2-7; no firm D call. Germline loops: CDR1 MNHEY, CDR2 SMNVEV (reference sequence). The V and J ends lost 5 bases and 6 bases respectively, with 20 bases between them. The CDR3 extends over 15 amino acids. The CDR3 loop is CASSPWVVGSGEQYF. CDR3 bases: TGTGCCAGCAGTCCCTGGGTTGTGGGGTCGGGCGAGCAGTACTTC.

This clonotype occurred many times. The chain combines TRBV7-2 with TRBJ2-7; 9 bases agree with TRBD1. Germline V gene lookup returns CDR1 SGHTA and CDR2 FQGNSA. J gave up 2 bases and V 6 bases, and 11 bases lay outside the gene matches. The CDR3 has 16 residues. CDR3 nucleotides: TGTGCCAGCAGTTTTGCCCGGGACAGGGCCGCCTACGAGCAGTACTTC. Amino acids: CASSFARDRAAYEQYF.

This clonotype was seen ten or more times. The chain has TRBV29-1 and TRBJ1-1; D ambiguous. Germline V CDR1 and CDR2: SQVTM, ANQGSEA. V was clipped by 5 bases and J by 4 bases, with 14 bases between them. The CDR3 is 13 residues long. DNA of the CDR3: TGCAGCGTTTCTTCGGCAGGTGGCACTGAAGCTTTCTTT. It yields the protein CSVSSAGGTEAFF. The complete variable domain, with remaining parts taken from reference TRBV29-1 and TRBJ1-1, reads SAVISQKPSRDICQRGTSLTIQCQVDSQVTMMFWYRQQPGQSLTLIATANQGSEATYESGFVIDKFPISRPNLTFSTLTVSNMSPEDSSIYLCSVSSAGGTEAFFGQGTRLTVV.

This clonotype was seen ten or more times. The chain links TRBV6-5 to TRBJ1-5; 10 bases match TRBD1. The germline V gene encodes CDR1 MNHEY and CDR2 SVGAGI. The CDR3 contains 19 residues. J lost 0 bases, V lost 2 bases, and 10 bases had no gene match. Here the CDR3 DNA reads TGTGCCAGCAGTTACCGAATTCTGGACAGGGGGTATAGCAATCAGCCCCAGCATTTT. It codes for CASSYRILDRGYSNQPQHF.

This clonotype showed up many times. This sequence may be a read error, since a much larger clone differs from it by one base. The chain has TRBV6-1 and TRBJ1-2, with D unresolved. The CDR3 loop spans 11 amino acids. Trimming removed 7 bases from V and 12 bases from J, with 15 bases in between. Germline-derived CDR1 and CDR2 are MNHNS and SASEGT. The CDR3 nucleotides read TGTGCCAGCACCTCCGCCCCCGGCCACACCTTC. As protein: CASTSAPGHTF.

Many counts were recorded for this clonotype. CDR3: CSVAPPWEQYF. DNA of the CDR3: TGCAGCGTCGCCCCCCCTTGGGAGCAGTACTTC. The rearrangement uses TRBV29-1 and TRBJ2-7; no reliable D call. The CDR3 has 11 amino acids. V lost 6 bases and J lost 7, with 13 bases in between. Germline lookup yields CDR1 SQVTM and CDR2 ANQGSEA.

The V call is TRBV28, the J call TRBJ2-5; D is possibly TRBD1 or TRBD2 (5 bases each). The CDR3 extends over 13 amino acids. Germline CDR1 MDHEN, CDR2 SYDVKM. V was clipped by 3 bases and J by 4 bases, with 9 bases between them. For the CDR3, the DNA is TGTGCCAGCAGTTTTGAGGGACCAGAGACCCAGTACTTC. Amino acids: CASSFEGPETQYF.

This clonotype was picked up many times. The chain is built from TRBV10-3 and TRBJ2-7; 10 bases match TRBD1. CDR3 length: 14 amino acids. In germline, CDR1 is ENHRY, CDR2 SYGVKD. The trim removed 9 bases at V and 5 bases at J, leaving 10 bases unmatched. CDR3 loop: CAIHGQGVSNEQYF. The CDR3 DNA reads TGTGCCATACACGGACAGGGGGTTTCGAACGAGCAGTACTTC.